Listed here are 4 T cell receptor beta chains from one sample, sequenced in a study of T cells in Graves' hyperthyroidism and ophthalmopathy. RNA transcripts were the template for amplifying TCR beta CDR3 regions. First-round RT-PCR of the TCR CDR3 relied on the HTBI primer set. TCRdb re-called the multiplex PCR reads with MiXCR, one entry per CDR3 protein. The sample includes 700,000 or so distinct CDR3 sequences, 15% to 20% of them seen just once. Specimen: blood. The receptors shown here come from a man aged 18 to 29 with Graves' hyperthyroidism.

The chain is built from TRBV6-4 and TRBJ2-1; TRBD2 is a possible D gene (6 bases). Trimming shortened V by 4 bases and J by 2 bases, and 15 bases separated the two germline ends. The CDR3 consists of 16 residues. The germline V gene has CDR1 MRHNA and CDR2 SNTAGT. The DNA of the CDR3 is TGTGCCAGCAGTGTCATAGGAGGGAAACCCTACAATGAGCAGTTCTTC. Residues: CASSVIGGKPYNEQFF.

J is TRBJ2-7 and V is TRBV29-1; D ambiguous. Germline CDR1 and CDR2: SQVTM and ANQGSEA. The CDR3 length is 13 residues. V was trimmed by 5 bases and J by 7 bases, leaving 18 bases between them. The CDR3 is CSVLGYVASEQYF. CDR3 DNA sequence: TGCAGCGTTCTAGGGTATGTGGCAAGTGAGCAGTACTTC.

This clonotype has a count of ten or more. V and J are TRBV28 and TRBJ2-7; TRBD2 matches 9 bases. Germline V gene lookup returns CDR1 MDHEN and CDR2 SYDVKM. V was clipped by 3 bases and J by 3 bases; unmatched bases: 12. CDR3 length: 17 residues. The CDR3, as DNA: TGTGCCAGCAGTTTTGACCCCACGACTAGCGGTTTCTACGAGCAGTACTTC. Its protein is CASSFDPTTSGFYEQYF. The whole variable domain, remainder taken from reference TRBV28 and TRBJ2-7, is DVKVTQSSRYLVKRTGEKVFLECVQDMDHENMFWYRQDPGLGLRLIYFSYDVKMKEKGDIPEGYSVSREKKERFSLILESASTNQTSMYLCASSFDPTTSGFYEQYFGPGTRLTVT.

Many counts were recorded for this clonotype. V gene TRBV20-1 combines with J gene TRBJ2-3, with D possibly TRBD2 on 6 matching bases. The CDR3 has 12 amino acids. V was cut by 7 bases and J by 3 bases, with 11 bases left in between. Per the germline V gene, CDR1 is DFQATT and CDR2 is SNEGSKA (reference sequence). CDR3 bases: TGCAGTGTACGGGAGAGGACAGATACGCAGTATTTT. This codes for CSVRERTDTQYF.